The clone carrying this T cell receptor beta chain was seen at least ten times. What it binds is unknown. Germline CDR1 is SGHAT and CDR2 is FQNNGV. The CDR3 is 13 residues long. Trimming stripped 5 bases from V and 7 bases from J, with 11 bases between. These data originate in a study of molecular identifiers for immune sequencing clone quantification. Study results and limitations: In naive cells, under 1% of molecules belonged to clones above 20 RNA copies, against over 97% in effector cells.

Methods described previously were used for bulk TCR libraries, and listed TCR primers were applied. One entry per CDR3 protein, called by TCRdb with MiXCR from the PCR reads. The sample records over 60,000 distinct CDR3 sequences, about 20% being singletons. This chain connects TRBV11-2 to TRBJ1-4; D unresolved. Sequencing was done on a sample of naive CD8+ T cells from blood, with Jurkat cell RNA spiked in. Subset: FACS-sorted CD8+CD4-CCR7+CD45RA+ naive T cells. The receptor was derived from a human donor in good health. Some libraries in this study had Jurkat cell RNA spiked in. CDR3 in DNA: TGTGCCAGCAGCCCTATAGGACGTGAAAAACTGTTTTTT. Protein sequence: CASSPIGREKLFF.